A single sample is the source of the 5 T cell receptor beta chains below, sequenced in a study of control samples from healthy donors and cancer patients. Clones were read by immunoSEQ multiplex PCR, and TCRdb kept only the in-frame ones, dropping some. The table includes 210,000 or so clones, approximately 90% detected once. The sample was blood. The receptors stem from a man aged 25-40 years in good health.

V gene TRBV30 combines with J gene TRBJ1-2; a possible D gene is TRBD1 (5 bases). Per germline, CDR1 GTSNPN and CDR2 SVGIG (reference sequence). The CDR3 totals 14 residues. Trimming removed 2 bases at V and 0 bases at J, with 10 bases between. CDR3 amino acids: CAWSSTTANYGYTF. The CDR3 nucleotides read TGTGCCTGGAGTAGTACGACAGCTAACTATGGCTACACCTTC.

This chain uses TRBV6-5 with TRBJ1-3, with D unclear. CDR3 length: 15 amino acids. The germline gives CDR1 MNHEY, CDR2 SVGAGI. The germline V and J ends were trimmed by 2 bases and 2 bases, with 10 bases remaining between them. In nucleotides, the CDR3 is TGTGCCAGCAGTTACGATCGGACGGCTGGAAACACCATATATTTT. Encoded protein: CASSYDRTAGNTIYF.

This rearrangement joins TRBV25-1 to TRBJ1-4; D is unclear. Trimming shortened V by 7 bases and J by 0 bases, and 9 bases separated the two germline ends. The CDR3 is 14 amino acids. Germline CDR1 reads MGHDK; CDR2 reads SYGVNS. CDR3 loop: CASTAVATNEKLFF. CDR3 DNA: TGTGCCAGCACCGCGGTAGCAACTAATGAAAAACTGTTTTTT.

The V gene is TRBV7-9, the J gene TRBJ2-4, with 9 bases identical to TRBD1. The CDR3 runs 14 residues. Unmatched junction bases numbered 7, after V lost 6 bases and J lost 7 bases. Germline CDR1 and CDR2: SEHNR and FQNEAQ (reference sequence). The CDR3 sequence is CASRGWDRDNIQYF. CDR3 sequence (DNA): TGTGCCAGCAGGGGGTGGGACAGGGACAACATTCAGTACTTC.

The rearrangement joins TRBV5-1 to TRBJ1-2; D not certain. CDR3 length: 18 residues. V lost 4 bases and J 0 bases, leaving 22 bases between the germline ends. Germline-derived CDR1 and CDR2 are SGHRS and YFSETQ. The CDR3 DNA sequence: TGCGCCAGCAGCCGTACCCCCGGGCCAGGCCCCTCTAACTATGGCTACACCTTC. Translating it yields CASSRTPGPGPSNYGYTF.